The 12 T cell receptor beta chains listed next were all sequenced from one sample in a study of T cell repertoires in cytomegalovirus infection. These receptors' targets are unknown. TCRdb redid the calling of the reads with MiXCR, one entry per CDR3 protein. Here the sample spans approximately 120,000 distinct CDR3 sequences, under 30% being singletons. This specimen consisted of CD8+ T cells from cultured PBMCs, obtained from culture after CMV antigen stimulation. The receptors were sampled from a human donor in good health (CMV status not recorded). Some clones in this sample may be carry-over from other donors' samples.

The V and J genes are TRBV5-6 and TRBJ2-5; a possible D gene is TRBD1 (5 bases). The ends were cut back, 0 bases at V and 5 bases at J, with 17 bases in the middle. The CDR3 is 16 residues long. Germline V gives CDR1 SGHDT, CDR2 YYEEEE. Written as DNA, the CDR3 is TGTGCCAGCAGCTTGGAAGTCTCAGGGCCGCGGGAGACCCAGTACTTC. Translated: CASSLEVSGPRETQYF.

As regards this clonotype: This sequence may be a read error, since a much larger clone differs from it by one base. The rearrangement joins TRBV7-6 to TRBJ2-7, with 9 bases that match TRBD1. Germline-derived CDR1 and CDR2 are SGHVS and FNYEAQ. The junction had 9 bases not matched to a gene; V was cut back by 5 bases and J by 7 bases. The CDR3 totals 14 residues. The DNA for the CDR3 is TGTGCCAGCAGCATAGGGACAGGGTACGAAGAGCAGTACTTC. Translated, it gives CASSIGTGYEEQYF.

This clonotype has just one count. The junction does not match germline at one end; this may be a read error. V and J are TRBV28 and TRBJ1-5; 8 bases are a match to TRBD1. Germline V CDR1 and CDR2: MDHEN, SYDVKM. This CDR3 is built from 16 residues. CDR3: CVSSFLAGGSDQPQHF. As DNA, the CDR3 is TGTGTCAGCAGTTTTCTGGCAGGGGGCTCGGATCAGCCCCAGCATTTT.

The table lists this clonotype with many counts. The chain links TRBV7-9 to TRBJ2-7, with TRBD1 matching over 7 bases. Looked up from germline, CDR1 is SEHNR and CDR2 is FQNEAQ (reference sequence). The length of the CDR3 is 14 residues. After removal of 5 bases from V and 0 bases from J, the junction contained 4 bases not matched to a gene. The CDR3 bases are TGTGCCAGCAGCATGGGGACAGTCTCCTACGAGCAGTACTTC. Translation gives CASSMGTVSYEQYF.

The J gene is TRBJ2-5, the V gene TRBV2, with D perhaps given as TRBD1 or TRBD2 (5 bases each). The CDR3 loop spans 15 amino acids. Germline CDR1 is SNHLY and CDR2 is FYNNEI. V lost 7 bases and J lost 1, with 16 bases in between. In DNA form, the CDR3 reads TGTGCCAGCATTCCGTCCTCTGGGGGCCAAGAGACCCAGTACTTC. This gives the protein CASIPSSGGQETQYF.

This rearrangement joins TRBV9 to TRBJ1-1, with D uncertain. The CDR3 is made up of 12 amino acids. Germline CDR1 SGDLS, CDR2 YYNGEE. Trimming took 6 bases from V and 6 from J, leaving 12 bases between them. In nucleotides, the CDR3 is TGTGCCAGCACCGCTTCTGGGGCTGAAGCTTTCTTT. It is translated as CASTASGAEAFF.

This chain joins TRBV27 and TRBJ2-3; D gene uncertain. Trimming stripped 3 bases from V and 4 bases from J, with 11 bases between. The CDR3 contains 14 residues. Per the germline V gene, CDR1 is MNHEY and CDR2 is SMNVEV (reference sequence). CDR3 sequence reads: CASSLSLWADTQYF. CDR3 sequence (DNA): TGTGCCAGCAGTTTGTCTTTGTGGGCAGATACGCAGTATTTT.

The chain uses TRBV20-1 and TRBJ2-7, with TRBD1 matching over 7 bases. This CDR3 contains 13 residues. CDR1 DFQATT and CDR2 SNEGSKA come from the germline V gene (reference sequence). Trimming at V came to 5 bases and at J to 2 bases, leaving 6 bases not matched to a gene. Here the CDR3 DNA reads TGCAGTGCTGTCGGGACAGAGCCCTACGAGCAGTACTTC. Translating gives CSAVGTEPYEQYF.

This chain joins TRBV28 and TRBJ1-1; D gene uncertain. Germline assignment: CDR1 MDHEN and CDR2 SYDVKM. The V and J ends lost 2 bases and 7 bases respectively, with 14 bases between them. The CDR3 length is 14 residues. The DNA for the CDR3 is TGTGCCAGCAGTTTAGTGGGCAGTGGGTTTGAAGCTTTCTTT. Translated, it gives CASSLVGSGFEAFF.

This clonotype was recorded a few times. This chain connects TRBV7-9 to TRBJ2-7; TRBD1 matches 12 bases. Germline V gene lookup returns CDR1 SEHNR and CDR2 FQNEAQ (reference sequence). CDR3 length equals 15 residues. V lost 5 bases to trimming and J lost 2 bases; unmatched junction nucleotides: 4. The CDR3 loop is CASSGGTGGPYEQYF. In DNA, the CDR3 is TGTGCCAGCAGCGGGGGGACAGGGGGCCCCTACGAGCAGTACTTC.

The DNA for the CDR3 is TGTGCCAGCAGTTTAAGTCAGAGGTATAATTCACCCCTCCACTTT. This sequence encodes CASSLSQRYNSPLHF. The rearrangement uses TRBV27 and TRBJ1-6; D gene uncertain. Per germline, CDR1 MNHEY and CDR2 SMNVEV (reference sequence). The CDR3 runs 15 residues. V lost 2 bases and J lost 4, with 9 bases in between.

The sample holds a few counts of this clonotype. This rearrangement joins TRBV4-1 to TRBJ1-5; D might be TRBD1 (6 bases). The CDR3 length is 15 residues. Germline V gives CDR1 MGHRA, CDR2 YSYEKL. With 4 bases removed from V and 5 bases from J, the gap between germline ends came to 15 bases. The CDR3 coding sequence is TGCGCCAGCAGCCTAATTCAAGGGGGGGATCAGCCCCAGCATTTT. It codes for CASSLIQGGDQPQHF.